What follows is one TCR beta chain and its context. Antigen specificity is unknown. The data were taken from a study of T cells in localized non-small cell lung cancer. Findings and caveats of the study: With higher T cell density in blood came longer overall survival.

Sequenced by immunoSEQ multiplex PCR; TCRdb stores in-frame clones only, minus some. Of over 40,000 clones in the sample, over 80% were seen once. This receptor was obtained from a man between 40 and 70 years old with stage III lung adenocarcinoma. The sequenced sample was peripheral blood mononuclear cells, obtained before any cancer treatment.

The CDR3 sequence is CASSLGFIATNEKLFF. The CDR3 nucleotides read TGTGCCAGCAGCCTGGGATTCATCGCAACTAATGAAAAACTGTTTTTT. The chain has TRBV7-9 and TRBJ1-4, with unresolved D. Trimming left V 5 bases short and J 0 bases short, with 13 bases between. Per germline, CDR1 SEHNR and CDR2 FQNEAQ (reference sequence). The CDR3 is 16 residues long.